Listed below are T cell receptor beta chains from one sample, sequenced in a study of blood T cell repertoires in COVID-19. TCRdb keeps only in-frame clones here, not all; method: immunoSEQ multiplex PCR. The sample contains some 150,000 clones, 80% to 90% of which appear only once. Material: PBMCs or T cells enriched from blood (not recorded which). The source of these receptors is a woman between 45 and 65 years old in a cohort exposed to, infected with or recovered from COVID-19 (not recorded which). The CDR3 runs from the conserved cysteine through the conserved F or W. D genes are given only for firm matches. Size is omitted from some rows. Given values are once, few, many or a class for expanded clones.

>TRBJ2-1|TRBV5-1|-|-
TGCGCCAGCAGCCAGGATCTGGGGGCAATGGGTGAGCAGTTCTTC
CASSQDLGAMGEQFF
>TRBJ2-1|TRBV28|-|TRBD2
TGTGCCAGCAGTCGGACTAGCGGGAGGGTCTCCTACAATGAGCAGTTCTTC
CASSRTSGRVSYNEQFF
>TRBJ1-2|TRBV5-6|-|-
TGTGCCAGCAGCTTATGGGAGGGGACCAAAGGCTACACCTTC
CASSLWEGTKGYTF
>TRBJ2-7|TRBV4-3|-|TRBD1
TGCGCCAGCAGCCAAGCGGGACAGGGGGCGAACGAGCAGTACTTC
CASSQAGQGANEQYF
>TRBJ1-5|TRBV19|-|-
TGTGCCAGTAAGTCACTCAACCCCAATCAGCCCCAGCATTTT
CASKSLNPNQPQHF
>TRBJ2-2|TRBV7-3|-|-
TGTGCCAGCAGCTTAACGAGGGTTGGCACCGGGGAGCTGTTTTTT
CASSLTRVGTGELFF
>TRBJ1-5|TRBV6-2/TRBV6-3|-|TRBD1
TGTGCCAGCAGTTACTCCGCAGGGGGGAGCAATCAGCCCCAGCATTTT
CASSYSAGGSNQPQHF
>TRBJ2-3|TRBV14|-|-
TGTGCCAGCAGCCGAATACAGGTCACAGATACGCAGTATTTT
CASSRIQVTDTQYF
>TRBJ2-1|TRBV19|-|TRBD2
TGTGCCAGTAGTACCACAGGGACTAGCGGGAGCGATGAGCAGTTCTTC
CASSTTGTSGSDEQFF
>TRBJ2-7|TRBV5-4|few|TRBD2
TGTGCCAGCAGCAGGCTAGCGGCCCCCTACGAGCAGTACTTC
CASSRLAAPYEQYF
>TRBJ2-5|TRBV6-2/TRBV6-3|-|-
TGTGCCAGCAGCTCGCCGATTCGACAGGCCCCCTACCAAGAGACCCAGTACTTC
CASSSPIRQAPYQETQYF
>TRBJ2-1|TRBV7-8|once|-
TGTGCCAGCAGCTTAGGCGGCAGCCTACTAAGTTCCGGCAATGAGCAGTTCTTC
CASSLGGSLLSSGNEQFF
>TRBJ1-5|TRBV19|-|TRBD1
TGTGCCAGTAGTATAGGGACAGGGTTCAATCAGCCCCAGCATTTT
CASSIGTGFNQPQHF
>TRBJ1-6|TRBV12-3/TRBV12-4|-|TRBD1
TGTGCCAGCAGTCTGGACAGGGACTCACCCCTCCACTTT
CASSLDRDSPLHF
>TRBJ1-5|TRBV6-5|-|-
TGTGCCAGTGGCCGAGAACTAGGCAATCAGCCCCAGCATTTT
CASGRELGNQPQHF